The rows below give T cell receptor beta chains drawn from one sample of a study of cytomegalovirus exposure and HLA in healthy donors. The protocol was immunoSEQ multiplex PCR, while the TCRdb copy is restricted to in-frame clones and leaves out a portion. The sample table includes 65,000 to 95,000 clones. Sequencing input: PBMCs. These TCRs come from a female donor in good health and CMV-seropositive. The CDR3 runs from the conserved cysteine through the conserved F or W. D genes are given only for firm matches.

V gene	J gene	D gene	CDR3 protein	CDR3 DNA
TRBV30	TRBJ1-1	TRBD1	CAWRDRVGAFF	TGTGCCTGGAGGGACAGGGTAGGAGCTTTCTTT
TRBV9	TRBJ1-3	TRBD1	CASSATPGTAGNTIYF	TGTGCCAGCAGCGCCACCCCCGGGACAGCTGGAAACACCATATATTTT
TRBV5-1	TRBJ1-2	TRBD1	CASSLGDRGGYGYTF	TGCGCCAGCAGCTTGGGGGACAGGGGAGGCTATGGCTACACCTTC
TRBV28	TRBJ2-1	TRBD2	CASSFRRLAGLKFSYNEQFF	TGTGCCAGCAGTTTTAGGAGACTAGCGGGCCTAAAGTTCTCCTACAATGAGCAGTTCTTC
TRBV4-1	TRBJ2-2	.	CASSQDNSLTGELFF	TGCGCCAGCAGCCAAGATAACAGTCTCACCGGGGAGCTGTTTTTT
TRBV4-3	TRBJ2-5	.	CASSLGGQPGGETQYF	TGCGCCAGCAGCCTTGGGGGCCAACCAGGGGGGGAGACCCAGTACTTC
TRBV30	TRBJ1-5	.	CAWSEQGAQPQHF	TGTGCCTGGAGTGAACAGGGAGCTCAGCCCCAGCATTTT
TRBV30	TRBJ2-5	TRBD2	CAWGGLAGVWETQYF	TGTGCCTGGGGGGGACTAGCGGGAGTCTGGGAGACCCAGTACTTC
TRBV6-5	TRBJ1-5	TRBD1	CASSSGQGVQPQHF	TGTGCCAGCAGTTCGGGACAGGGCGTTCAGCCCCAGCATTTT
TRBV7-9	TRBJ2-7	.	CASSSGYQGTVYEQYF	TGTGCCAGCAGCTCCGGCTATCAGGGTACGGTCTACGAGCAGTACTTC
TRBV5-1	TRBJ1-1	.	CASSPEVIGTEAFF	TGCGCCAGCAGCCCGGAGGTGATTGGTACTGAAGCTTTCTTT
TRBV7-2	TRBJ2-7	TRBD2	CASSPMPGTSGGFSYEQYF	TGTGCCAGCAGCCCGATGCCCGGGACTAGCGGGGGTTTTTCCTACGAGCAGTACTTC
TRBV5-1	TRBJ1-1	TRBD1	CASSRKGADTEAFF	TGCGCCAGCAGCAGGAAGGGGGCAGACACTGAAGCTTTCTTT
TRBV7-2	TRBJ2-1	TRBD2	CASSHSGGLYNEQFF	TGTGCCAGCAGTCATAGCGGGGGACTCTACAATGAGCAGTTCTTC
TRBV18	TRBJ2-4	.	CASSPGLGQAGEAKNIQYF	TGTGCCAGCTCACCAGGTTTGGGACAGGCGGGGGAAGCCAAAAACATTCAGTACTTC
TRBV18	TRBJ2-5	.	CASSPFGTQQETQYF	TGTGCCAGCTCACCCTTTGGGACACAACAAGAGACCCAGTACTTC
TRBV6-6	TRBJ1-6	TRBD1	CASSNLWTGESPLHF	TGTGCCAGCAGCAACCTATGGACAGGGGAGTCACCCCTCCACTTT
TRBV30	TRBJ1-1	TRBD1	CAWSKGAGTEAFF	TGTGCCTGGAGTAAGGGGGCGGGTACTGAAGCTTTCTTT
TRBV6-5	TRBJ2-7	.	CASSQSRGWYEQYF	TGTGCCAGCAGTCAGAGCCGGGGGTGGTACGAGCAGTACTTC
TRBV7-2	TRBJ1-2	TRBD1	CASSGRTGQSTNYGYTF	TGTGCCAGCAGCGGGAGGACAGGACAATCCACTAACTATGGCTACACCTTC
TRBV4-2	TRBJ1-1	TRBD1	CASSPSYQGDTEAFF	TGTGCCAGCAGCCCATCATACCAGGGGGACACTGAAGCTTTCTTT
TRBV7-3	TRBJ2-2	TRBD2	CASSCPRPRLAKNTGELFF	TGTGCCAGCAGTTGTCCCAGACCCCGACTAGCGAAGAACACCGGGGAGCTGTTTTTT
TRBV7-6	TRBJ2-1	TRBD2	CASSFLAGGNNEQFF	TGTGCCAGCAGCTTTTTAGCGGGGGGGAACAATGAGCAGTTCTTC
TRBV28	TRBJ1-3	.	CASSVGGGSTGNTIYF	TGTGCCAGCAGTGTTGGTGGGGGGTCCACTGGAAACACCATATATTTT
TRBV4-3	TRBJ2-1	TRBD2	CASSPPWGSGGQGEQFF	TGCGCCAGCAGCCCCCCCTGGGGGTCGGGGGGGCAGGGAGAGCAGTTCTTC
TRBV28	TRBJ1-2	.	CASSPRGTDYGYTF	TGTGCCAGCAGCCCACGGGGGACCGACTATGGCTACACCTTC
TRBV7-8	TRBJ1-1	.	CASSLAEALPTF	TGTGCCAGCAGCTTAGCTGAAGCGCTACCAACTTTT
TRBV7-2	TRBJ1-1	.	CASTLRRGTEAFF	TGTGCCAGCACCCTAAGGCGGGGTACTGAAGCTTTCTTT